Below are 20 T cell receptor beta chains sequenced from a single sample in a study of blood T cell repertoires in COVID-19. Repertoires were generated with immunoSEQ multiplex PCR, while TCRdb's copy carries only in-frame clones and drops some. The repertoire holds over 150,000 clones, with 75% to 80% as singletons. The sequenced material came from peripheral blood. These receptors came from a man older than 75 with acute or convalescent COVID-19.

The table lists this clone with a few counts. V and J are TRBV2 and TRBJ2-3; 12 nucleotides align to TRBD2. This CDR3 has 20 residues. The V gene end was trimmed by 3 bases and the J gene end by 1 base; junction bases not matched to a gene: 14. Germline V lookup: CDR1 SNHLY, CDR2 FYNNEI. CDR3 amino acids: CASSDVTSGGLVSGTDTQYF. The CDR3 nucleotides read TGTGCCAGCAGTGATGTGACTAGCGGGGGCCTTGTGTCCGGCACAGATACGCAGTATTTT.

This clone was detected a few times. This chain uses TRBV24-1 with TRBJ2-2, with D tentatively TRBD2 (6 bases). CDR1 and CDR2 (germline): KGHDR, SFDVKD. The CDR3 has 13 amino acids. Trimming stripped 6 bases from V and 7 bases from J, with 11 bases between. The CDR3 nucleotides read TGTGCCACCAGTACTAGCTCCAGCGGGGAGCTGTTTTTT. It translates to CATSTSSSGELFF.

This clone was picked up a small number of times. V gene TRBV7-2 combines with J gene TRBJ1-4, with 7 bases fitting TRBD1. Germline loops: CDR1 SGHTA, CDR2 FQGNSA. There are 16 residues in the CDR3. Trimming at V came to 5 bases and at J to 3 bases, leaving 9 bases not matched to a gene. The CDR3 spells CASSPGSQGSNEKLFF. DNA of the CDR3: TGTGCCAGCAGCCCAGGGTCACAGGGGTCTAATGAAAAACTGTTTTTT.

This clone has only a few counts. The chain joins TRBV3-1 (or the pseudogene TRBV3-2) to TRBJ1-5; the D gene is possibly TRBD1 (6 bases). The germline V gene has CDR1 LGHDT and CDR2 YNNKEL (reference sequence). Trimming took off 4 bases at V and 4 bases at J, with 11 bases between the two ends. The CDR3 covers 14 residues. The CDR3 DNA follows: TGTGCCAGCAGCCGCCAAGGACAGAATCAGCCCCAGCATTTT. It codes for CASSRQGQNQPQHF.

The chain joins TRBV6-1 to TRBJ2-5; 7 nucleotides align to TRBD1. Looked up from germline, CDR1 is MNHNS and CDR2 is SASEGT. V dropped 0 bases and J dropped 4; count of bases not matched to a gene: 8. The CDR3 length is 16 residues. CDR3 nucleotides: TGTGCCAGCAGTGAAGCGCTTCGATACAGGGGAGAGACCCAGTACTTC. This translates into CASSEALRYRGETQYF.

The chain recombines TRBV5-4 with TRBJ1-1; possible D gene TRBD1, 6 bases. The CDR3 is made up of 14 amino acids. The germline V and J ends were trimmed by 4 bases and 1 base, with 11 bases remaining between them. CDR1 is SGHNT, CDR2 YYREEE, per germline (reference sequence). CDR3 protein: CASSEPGQNTEAFF. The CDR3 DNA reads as TGTGCCAGCAGCGAACCGGGACAGAACACTGAAGCTTTCTTT.

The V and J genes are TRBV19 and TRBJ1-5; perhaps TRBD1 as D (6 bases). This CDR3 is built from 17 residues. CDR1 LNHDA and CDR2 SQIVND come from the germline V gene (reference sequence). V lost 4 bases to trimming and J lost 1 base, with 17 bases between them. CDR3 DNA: TGTGCCAGTAGTACCCCCCCCGGACAGTCCAGCAATCAGCCCCAGCATTTT. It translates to CASSTPPGQSSNQPQHF.

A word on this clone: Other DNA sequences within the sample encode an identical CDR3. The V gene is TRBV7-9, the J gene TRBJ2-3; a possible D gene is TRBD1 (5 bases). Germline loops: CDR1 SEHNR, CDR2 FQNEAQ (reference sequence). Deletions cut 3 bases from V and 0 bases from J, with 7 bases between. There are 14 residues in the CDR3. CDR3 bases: TGTGCCAGCAGCTTGGACATAAGCACAGATACGCAGTATTTT. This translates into CASSLDISTDTQYF.

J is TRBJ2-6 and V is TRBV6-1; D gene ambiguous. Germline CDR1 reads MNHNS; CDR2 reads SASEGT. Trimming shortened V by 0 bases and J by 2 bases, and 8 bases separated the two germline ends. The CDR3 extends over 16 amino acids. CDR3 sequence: CASSEASVAGANVLTF. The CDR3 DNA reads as TGTGCCAGCAGTGAAGCTTCAGTGGCTGGGGCCAACGTCCTGACTTTC.

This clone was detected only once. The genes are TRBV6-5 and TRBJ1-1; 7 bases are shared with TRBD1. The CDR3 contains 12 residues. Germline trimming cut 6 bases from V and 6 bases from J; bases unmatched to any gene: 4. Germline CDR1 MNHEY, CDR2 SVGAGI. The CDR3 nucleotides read TGTGCCAGCAGAATAGGGGGCGCTGAAGCTTTCTTT. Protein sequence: CASRIGGAEAFF.

DNA of the CDR3: TGTGCTAGTGTTAGCTCGGCGGGAGGGGATACGCAGTATTTT. This codes for CASVSSAGGDTQYF. This rearrangement joins TRBV12-5 to TRBJ2-3; 9 positions agree with TRBD2. Trimming took 7 bases from V and 6 from J; bases not matched to a gene: 8. Germline CDR1 and CDR2: LGHNT and FRNRAP. CDR3 size: 14 residues. Full variable domain (missing parts from reference TRBV12-5 and TRBJ2-3): DARVTQTPRHKVTEMGQEVTMRCQPILGHNTVFWYRQTMMQGLELLAYFRNRAPLDDSGMPKDRFSAEMPDATLATLKIQPSEPRDSAVYFCASVSSAGGDTQYFGPGTRLTVL.

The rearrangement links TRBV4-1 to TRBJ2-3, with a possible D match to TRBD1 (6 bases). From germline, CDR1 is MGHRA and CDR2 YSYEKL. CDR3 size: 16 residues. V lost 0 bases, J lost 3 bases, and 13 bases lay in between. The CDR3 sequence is CASSQDRTVYTDTQYF. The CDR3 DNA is TGCGCCAGCAGCCAAGATAGGACAGTGTATACAGATACGCAGTATTTT.

The CDR3 nucleotides read TGCAGCGTTGAAGATTTTGAGGGCCTCATCTCCTACGAGCAGTACGTC. Its translation is CSVEDFEGLISYEQYV. J is TRBJ2-7 and V is TRBV29-1; D may be TRBD2 (5 bases). CDR3 length: 16 residues. CDR1 and CDR2 from the germline V gene are SQVTM and ANQGSEA. Between the trimmed V and J ends, which lost 0 bases and 0 bases, there was a span of 15 bases.

The CDR3 nucleotides are TGTGCCAGCAGTGACAGGGGGACCACAGATACGCAGTATTTT. Translated, it gives CASSDRGTTDTQYF. The chain employs TRBV6-1 and TRBJ2-3; 7 bases fit TRBD1. Germline CDR1 MNHNS, CDR2 SASEGT. The V and J ends lost 3 bases and 2 bases, in that order; junction bases with no gene match: 2. The CDR3 runs to 14 residues.

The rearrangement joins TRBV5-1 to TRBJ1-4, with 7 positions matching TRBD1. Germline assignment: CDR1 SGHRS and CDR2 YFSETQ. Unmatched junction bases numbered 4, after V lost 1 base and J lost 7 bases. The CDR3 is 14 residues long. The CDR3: CASSLTTGSEKLFF. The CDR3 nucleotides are TGCGCCAGCAGCTTGACGACAGGGAGTGAAAAACTGTTTTTT.

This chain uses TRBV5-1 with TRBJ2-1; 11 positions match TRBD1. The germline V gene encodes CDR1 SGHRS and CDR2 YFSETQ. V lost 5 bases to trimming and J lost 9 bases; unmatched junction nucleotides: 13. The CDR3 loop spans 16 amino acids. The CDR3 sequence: CASSWTGTGGGSEQFF. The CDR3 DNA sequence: TGCGCCAGCAGTTGGACCGGGACAGGGGGTGGGAGTGAGCAGTTCTTC. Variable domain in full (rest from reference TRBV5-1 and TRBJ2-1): KAGVTQTPRYLIKTRGQQVTLSCSPISGHRSVSWYQQTPGQGLQFLFEYFSETQRNKGNFPGRFSGRQFSNSRSEMNVSTLELGDSALYLCASSWTGTGGGSEQFFGPGTRLTVL.

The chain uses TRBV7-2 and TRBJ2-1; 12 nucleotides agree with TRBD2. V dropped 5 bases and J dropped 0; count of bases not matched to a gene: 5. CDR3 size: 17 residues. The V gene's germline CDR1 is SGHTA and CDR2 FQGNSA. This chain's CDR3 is CASSAGLAGHSYNEQFF. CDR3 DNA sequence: TGTGCCAGCAGCGCGGGACTAGCGGGTCACTCCTACAATGAGCAGTTCTTC.

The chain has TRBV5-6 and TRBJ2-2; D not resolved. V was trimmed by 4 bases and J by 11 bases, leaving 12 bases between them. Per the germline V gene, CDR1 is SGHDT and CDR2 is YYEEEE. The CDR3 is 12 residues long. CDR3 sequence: CASSTTPAELFF. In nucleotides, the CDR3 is TGTGCCAGCAGCACGACACCCGCAGAGCTGTTTTTT.

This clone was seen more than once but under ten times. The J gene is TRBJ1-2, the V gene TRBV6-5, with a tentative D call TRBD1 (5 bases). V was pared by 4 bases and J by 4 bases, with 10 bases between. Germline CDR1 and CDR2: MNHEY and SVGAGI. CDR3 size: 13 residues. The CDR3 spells CASSSGYGYGYTF. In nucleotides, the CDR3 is TGTGCCAGCAGTTCAGGGTACGGCTATGGCTACACCTTC.

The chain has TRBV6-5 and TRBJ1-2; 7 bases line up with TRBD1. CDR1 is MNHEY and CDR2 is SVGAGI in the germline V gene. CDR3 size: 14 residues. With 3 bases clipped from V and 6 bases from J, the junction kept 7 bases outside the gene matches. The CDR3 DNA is TGTGCCAGCAGTTATGGGGACAGACTTCATGGCTACACCTTC. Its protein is CASSYGDRLHGYTF.